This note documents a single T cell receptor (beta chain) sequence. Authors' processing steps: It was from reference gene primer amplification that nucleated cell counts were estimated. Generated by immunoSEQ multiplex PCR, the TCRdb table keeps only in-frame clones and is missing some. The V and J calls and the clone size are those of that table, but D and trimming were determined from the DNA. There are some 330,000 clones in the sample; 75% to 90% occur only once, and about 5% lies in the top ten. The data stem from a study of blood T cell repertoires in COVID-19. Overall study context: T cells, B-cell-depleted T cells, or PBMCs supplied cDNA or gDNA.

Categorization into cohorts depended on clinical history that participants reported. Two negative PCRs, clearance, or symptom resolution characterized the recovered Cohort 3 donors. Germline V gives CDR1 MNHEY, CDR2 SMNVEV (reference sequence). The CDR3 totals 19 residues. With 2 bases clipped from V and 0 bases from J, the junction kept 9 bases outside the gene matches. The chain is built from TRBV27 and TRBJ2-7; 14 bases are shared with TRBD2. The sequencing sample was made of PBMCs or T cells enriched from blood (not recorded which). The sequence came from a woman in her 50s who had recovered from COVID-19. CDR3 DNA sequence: TGTGCCAGCAGTTTAGTGTTCCGACTAGCGGGAGGGAGCTCCTACGAGCAGTACTTC. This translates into CASSLVFRLAGGSSYEQYF.